The present T cell receptor beta chain was sequenced within a study of memory CD4+ T cells and cytomegalovirus serostatus. Trimming took off 4 bases at V and 7 bases at J, with 10 bases between the two ends. The CDR3 is 12 amino acids. Germline loops: CDR1 SGHDN, CDR2 FVKESK. The table came from immunoSEQ multiplex PCR; TCRdb's copy has only in-frame clones and leaves some out. The sample contains tens of thousands of clones, about 80% of which appear only once. The sort gate was single viable CD3+CD4+CD8-CD45RO+ cells for memory CD4+ T cells. J is TRBJ1-1 and V is TRBV14; unclear D gene. The sequenced sample was memory CD4+ T cells from blood. The source of this sequence is an adult in good health and CMV-seronegative. Some clones in this sample may be carry-over from other donors' samples. For the CDR3, the DNA is TGTGCCAGCAGCCTCAGGAACCGTGAAGCTTTCTTT. Translated, it gives CASSLRNREAFF.